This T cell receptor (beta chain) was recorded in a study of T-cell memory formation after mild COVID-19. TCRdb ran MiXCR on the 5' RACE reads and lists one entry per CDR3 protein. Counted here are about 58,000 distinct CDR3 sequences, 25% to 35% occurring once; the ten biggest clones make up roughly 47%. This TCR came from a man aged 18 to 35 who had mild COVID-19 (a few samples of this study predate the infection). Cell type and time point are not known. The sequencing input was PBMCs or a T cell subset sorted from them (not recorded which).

The CDR3 loop is CASSSDSSGTLEYGYTF. The DNA for the CDR3 is TGTGCCAGCAGCTCGGACAGCTCGGGGACCCTAGAATATGGCTACACCTTC. The chain links TRBV7-9 to TRBJ1-2; possibly TRBD1 for D (6 bases). V shed 4 bases and J shed 5 bases, with 23 bases lying between them. CDR3 length: 17 residues. Germline CDR1 is SEHNR and CDR2 is FQNEAQ (reference sequence).